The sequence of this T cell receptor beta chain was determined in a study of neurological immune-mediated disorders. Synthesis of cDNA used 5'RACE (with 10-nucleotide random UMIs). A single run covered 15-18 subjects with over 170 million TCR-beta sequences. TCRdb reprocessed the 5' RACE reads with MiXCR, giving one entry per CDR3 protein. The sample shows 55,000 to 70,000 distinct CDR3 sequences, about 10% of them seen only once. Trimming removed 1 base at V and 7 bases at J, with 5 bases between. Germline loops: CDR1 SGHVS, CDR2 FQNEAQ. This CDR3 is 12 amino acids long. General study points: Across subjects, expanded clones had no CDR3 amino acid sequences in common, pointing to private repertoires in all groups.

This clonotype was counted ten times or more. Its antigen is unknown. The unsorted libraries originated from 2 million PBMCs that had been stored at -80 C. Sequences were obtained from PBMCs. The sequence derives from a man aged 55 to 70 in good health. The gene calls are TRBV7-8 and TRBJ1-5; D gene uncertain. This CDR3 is CASSLEGQPQHF. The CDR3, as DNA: TGTGCCAGCAGCTTAGAGGGCCAGCCCCAGCATTTT.